A selection of T cell receptor beta chains follows, all from one sample in a study of blood T cell repertoires in COVID-19. Only in-frame clones appear in the TCRdb table, and some are missing; sequencing was by immunoSEQ multiplex PCR. The table has under 200,000 clones, less than 85% seen once; the top ten hold roughly 5%. Sequenced sample: PBMCs or T cells enriched from blood (not recorded which). Receptors originate from an older woman with acute COVID-19. Each CDR3 is given with its conserved first and last residue. The D gene is left open where the match is weak. Clone size is stated in some rows and not others, as once, few, many or a class when expanded.

length	V	size	J	D	CDR3	DNA
14	TRBV29-1	NA	TRBJ1-2	TRBD1	CSVEWDRGPYGYTF	TGCAGCGTTGAATGGGACAGGGGTCCTTATGGCTACACCTTC
13	TRBV10-3	NA	TRBJ1-1	TRBD1	CAMRDRVNTEAFF	TGTGCCATGAGGGACAGAGTGAACACTGAAGCTTTCTTT
16	TRBV5-4	NA	TRBJ2-7	TRBD2	CASSSPVPGLANEQYF	TGTGCCAGCAGCTCGCCCGTCCCGGGACTAGCAAACGAGCAGTACTTC
13	TRBV4-3	NA	TRBJ1-2	NA	CASRAGVNYGYTF	TGCGCCAGCCGGGCGGGGGTAAATTATGGCTACACCTTC
13	TRBV9	once	TRBJ1-4	NA	CASSFRDNEKLFF	TGTGCCAGCAGCTTCAGGGATAATGAAAAACTGTTTTTT
18	TRBV19	NA	TRBJ2-5	TRBD2	CASTETGTSGVGQETQYF	TGTGCCAGTACCGAGACCGGGACTAGCGGGGTGGGGCAAGAGACCCAGTACTTC
15	TRBV7-2	NA	TRBJ2-5	TRBD2	CASSPGGGYQETQYF	TGTGCCAGCAGCCCCGGCGGGGGGTACCAAGAGACCCAGTACTTC
14	TRBV30	few	TRBJ1-5	NA	CAWSLPGFNQPQHF	TGTGCCTGGAGCCTACCAGGTTTTAATCAGCCCCAGCATTTT
14	TRBV7-2	NA	TRBJ1-1	NA	CASSPRVLNTEAFF	TGTGCCAGCAGCCCCCGAGTCCTGAACACTGAAGCTTTCTTT
15	TRBV29-1	many	TRBJ2-3	TRBD1	CSTATGRGSTDTQYF	TGCAGCACCGCGACCGGCAGGGGGTCCACAGATACGCAGTATTTT
15	TRBV27	NA	TRBJ1-1	TRBD1	CASSWGQGIFTEAFF	TGTGCCAGCAGTTGGGGACAGGGAATTTTCACTGAAGCTTTCTTT
16	TRBV4-2	NA	TRBJ2-5	TRBD1	CASSQGVDRGAETQYF	TGTGCCAGCAGCCAAGGCGTGGACAGGGGGGCCGAGACCCAGTACTTC
15	TRBV19	NA	TRBJ1-1	NA	CASSIDLGGLGGAFF	TGTGCCAGTAGTATAGACCTGGGTGGCCTGGGAGGAGCTTTCTTT
17	TRBV11-2	few	TRBJ2-7	TRBD1	CASSAKTGVVPRYEQYF	TGTGCCAGCAGCGCAAAGACAGGGGTAGTTCCCCGCTACGAGCAGTACTTC
18	TRBV19	NA	TRBJ1-1	NA	CASTLDGYAPQMNTEAFF	TGTGCCAGTACCCTCGACGGGTATGCACCCCAAATGAACACTGAAGCTTTCTTT
13	TRBV7-2	NA	TRBJ1-2	NA	CASSLVEGRGYTF	TGTGCCAGCAGCTTAGTCGAGGGTAGAGGCTACACCTTC
15	TRBV14	NA	TRBJ2-5	NA	CASSQLSWGLETQYF	TGTGCCAGCAGCCAATTAAGCTGGGGACTTGAGACCCAGTACTTC
14	TRBV14	few	TRBJ2-2	NA	CASSPLRTTGELFF	TGTGCCAGCAGCCCCCTACGGACTACCGGGGAGCTGTTTTTT
15	TRBV11-2	few	TRBJ2-1	TRBD2	CASSPIAGAGLEQFF	TGTGCCAGCAGCCCAATAGCGGGAGCGGGCCTTGAGCAGTTCTTC
15	TRBV7-2	once	TRBJ1-5	TRBD1	CASSLQGAQSQPQHF	TGTGCCAGCAGCTTACAGGGGGCGCAGTCCCAGCCCCAGCATTTT
12	TRBV29-1	NA	TRBJ2-1	TRBD2	CSVVIRGGEQFF	TGCAGCGTTGTGATCCGGGGAGGGGAGCAGTTCTTC
15	TRBV6-1	once	TRBJ1-3	NA	CASSEGSRARNTIYF	TGTGCCAGCAGTGAAGGGTCCCGAGCGAGAAACACCATATATTTT
14	TRBV2	NA	TRBJ1-1	TRBD1	CASTSRGENTEAFF	TGTGCCAGCACGTCCAGGGGGGAGAACACTGAAGCTTTCTTT
12	TRBV18	NA	TRBJ1-1	NA	CASSLTEPEAFF	TGTGCCAGCTCACTGACAGAACCTGAAGCTTTCTTT
17	TRBV6-2/TRBV6-3	NA	TRBJ2-7	TRBD2	CASSSGTSGSTGYEQYF	TGTGCCAGCAGTTCAGGGACTAGCGGGAGTACGGGCTACGAGCAGTACTTC
14	TRBV29-1	NA	TRBJ2-1	TRBD1	CSVEGTETFNEQFF	TGCAGCGTTGAGGGGACAGAGACTTTCAATGAGCAGTTCTTC
20	TRBV9	NA	TRBJ1-6	NA	CASSVAGGRAERRFGSPLHF	TGTGCCAGCAGCGTCGCCGGGGGTCGCGCGGAGCGGCGTTTCGGTTCACCCCTCCACTTT
12	TRBV28	NA	TRBJ1-1	NA	CASSLRGTEAFF	TGTGCCAGCAGTTTACGGGGGACTGAAGCTTTCTTT
12	TRBV28	NA	TRBJ1-4	NA	CASRSTREKLFF	TGTGCCAGCAGGTCCACTCGGGAAAAACTGTTTTTT